This T cell receptor (beta chain) was documented in a study of cytomegalovirus exposure and HLA in healthy donors. The CDR3 runs 17 residues. Losses at the gene ends were 3 bases for V and 4 bases for J; bases not matched to a gene: 9. Germline CDR1 is KGHSH and CDR2 is LQKENI. Healthy people donating bone marrow made up the donors. Note on this clone: Its antigen is currently unknown.

Both 60 Vbeta primers and 13 Jbeta primers went into the PCR. The repertoire was sequenced with immunoSEQ multiplex PCR; TCRdb's copy has only in-frame clones and lacks some. The repertoire has over 150,000 clones, about 80% of them found once; the top ten carry 3% to 4%. Overall study results and limits: 16,951 TCR beta sequences were associated with HLA alleles at 0.05 false discovery rate in a later analysis. Confirmation was obtained in vitro that a few CMV-associated chains are specific for CMV antigens. Across HLA loci, a later analysis found differing TCR association rates, with DRB1 most and HLA-C fewest.

The source is a woman in her thirties or forties in good health and CMV-seronegative. The sequenced material came from PBMCs. The chain uses TRBV18 and TRBJ1-2; 12 nucleotides line up with TRBD1. The CDR3, as DNA: TGTGCCAGCTCACCCCCGGGGACAGGGGGCCTTAGCTATGGCTACACCTTC. This gives the protein CASSPPGTGGLSYGYTF.